This T cell receptor (beta chain) was recorded in a study of early stage breast cancer tumors. General study results and limits: Commonly generated sequences made up most enriched TCRB sequences shared between patients.

Method: immunoSEQ multiplex PCR; TCRdb's copy keeps in-frame clones and lacks some. Of around 9,000 clones detected, about 64% appear once; the ten largest clones hold roughly a sixth. This CDR3 contains 14 residues. Trimming took 1 base from V and 0 from J, leaving 6 bases between them. Per the germline V gene, CDR1 is SNHLY and CDR2 is FYNNEI. About this clone itself: Its cognate antigen is unknown.

This sequence was found in a person in their sixties or seventies with breast cancer. The specimen sequenced was normal breast tissue next to the tumor. The J gene is TRBJ2-5, the V gene TRBV2; possibly TRBD1 for D (5 bases). This CDR3 is CASSEDRNQETQYF. CDR3 sequence (DNA): TGTGCCAGCAGTGAAGACAGGAACCAAGAGACCCAGTACTTC.